Listed here is a single T cell receptor beta chain. No antigen is known for it. No qualities accompany the bases; no much larger clone lies one base away. Including cysteine and phenylalanine, the CDR3 has 16 amino acids. Of the read, only the CDR3 DNA is kept; its 48 bases are in frame from base 1. The germline V gene encodes CDR1 MNHEY and CDR2 SVGAGI. V loses 2 bases at its end and J loses 2 bases; junction bases beyond the gene matches: 6. The source of the sample is a study of blood T cell repertoires in COVID-19 (TCRdb year 2020). The study in broad terms: Collaborator samples came from the United States, Italy and Spain and covered acute and convalescent phases of COVID-19. Where available, HLA class I and class II types were taken from metadata supplied by the sample provider and were not determined by assay-based typing. Samples came from the ongoing ImmuneRACE study (first 160 participants) plus 1,254 subjects from 6 global collaborators. Nearly every sample came with metadata listing a de-identified subject ID, COVID-19 status, age in years and sex. The prospective study material was composed of cDNA or gDNA derived from T cells, B-cell-depleted T cells, or PBMCs. The repertoires were released in a freely available public database intended as a resource for research on the immune response to SARS-CoV-2. Subjects who had been exposed to COVID-19, were actively infected with it, or had recovered from it provided the deeply sampled blood TCRbeta repertoires that made up the dataset. What the authors observed across the whole study: How much clinical and demographic metadata was included differed by source and by participant, and the metadata was provided uncurated.

The immunoSEQ Assay, a bias-controlled multiplex PCR, was used to amplify TCRbeta CDR3 regions from genomic DNA. The paper's processing steps were these. The number of nucleated cells in each sample was estimated by amplification of reference gene primers within the assay. To quantify the absolute abundance of each unique TCRbeta CDR3 rearrangement, sequence reads were collapsed and filtered. For each sample, productive Simpson clonality was calculated by taking the square root of Simpson's diversity index across productive rearrangements. TCRdb holds this immuneACCESS table with in-frame rearrangements only. Some clones are missing; in checked studies, unresolved V genes explain under half, and the rest has no known cause. From that table come the V and J calls and clone size; the DNA was used to work out D and trimming. This sample has some 200,000 clones in its table, and around 80% of those were observed once. The top ten hold about 6.9% of the sample.

The collaborating institutions used their own protocols to collect whole blood in K2EDTA tubes. For TCRbeta analysis, collaborators shipped samples in one of three forms: frozen whole blood, isolated PBMCs, or DNA extracted from either of those sample types. The sequence joins TRBV6-5 to TRBJ2-7; the central 10 bases match TRBD1. The source is a human donor with acute or convalescent COVID-19. The donor label of this sample is uncertain. The sequenced sample consisted of peripheral blood. CDR3 loop: CASSYKGQGYAYEQYF. The DNA sequence is as follows: TGTGCCAGCAGTTACAAGGGACAGGGGTATGCCTACGAGCAGTACTTC.